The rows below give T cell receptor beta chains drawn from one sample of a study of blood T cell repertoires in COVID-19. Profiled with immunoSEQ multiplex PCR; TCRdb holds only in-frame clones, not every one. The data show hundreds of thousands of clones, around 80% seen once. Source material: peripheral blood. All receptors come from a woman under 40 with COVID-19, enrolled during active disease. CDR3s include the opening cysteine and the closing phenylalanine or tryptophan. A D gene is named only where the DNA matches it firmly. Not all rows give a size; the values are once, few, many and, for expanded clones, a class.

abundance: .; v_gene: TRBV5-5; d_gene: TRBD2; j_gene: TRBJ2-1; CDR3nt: TGTGCCAGCAGCTTGATCGGGAGCGGGAGGGGGAAAACCTACAATGAGCAGTTCTTC; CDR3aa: CASSLIGSGRGKTYNEQFF
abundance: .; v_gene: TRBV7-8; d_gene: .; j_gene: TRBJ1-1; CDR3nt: TGTGCCAGCAGCCTACCCTACCTCGAAGCTTTCTTT; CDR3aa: CASSLPYLEAFF
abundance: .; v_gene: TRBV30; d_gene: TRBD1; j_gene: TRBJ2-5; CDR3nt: TGTGCCTGGACCACAGGATCGACAGGGAGCCAAGAGACCCAGTACTTC; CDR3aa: CAWTTGSTGSQETQYF
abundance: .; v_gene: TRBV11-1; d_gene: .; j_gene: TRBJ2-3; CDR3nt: TGTGCCAGCAGCCCCGATATCGGTGCCACAGATACGCAGTATTTT; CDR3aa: CASSPDIGATDTQYF
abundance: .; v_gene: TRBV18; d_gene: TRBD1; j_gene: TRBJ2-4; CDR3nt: TGTGCCAGCTCACCACCGGAGGTGACAGGGATTCAGTACTTC; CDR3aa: CASSPPEVTGIQYF
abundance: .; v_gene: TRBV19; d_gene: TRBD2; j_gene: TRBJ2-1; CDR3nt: TGTGCCAGTAGTAGGACTAGCGGGATCTACAATGAGCAGTTCTTC; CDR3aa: CASSRTSGIYNEQFF
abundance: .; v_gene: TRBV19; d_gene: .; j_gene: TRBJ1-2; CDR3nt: TGTGCCAGTAGTGAGGGATCGGGCTATGGCTACACCTTC; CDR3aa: CASSEGSGYGYTF
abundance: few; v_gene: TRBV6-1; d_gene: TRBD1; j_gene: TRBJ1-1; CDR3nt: TGTGCCAGCAGTGAGAGGGACAGGGGGGTTATGAACACTGAAGCTTTCTTT; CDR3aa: CASSERDRGVMNTEAFF
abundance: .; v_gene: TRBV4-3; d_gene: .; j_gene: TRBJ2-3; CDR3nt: TGCGCCAGCAGCCAAGATACGGGCACAGATACGCAGTATTTT; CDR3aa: CASSQDTGTDTQYF
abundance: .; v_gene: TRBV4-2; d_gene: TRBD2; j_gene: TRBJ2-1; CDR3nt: TGTGCCAGCAGCAATAGCGGGGCCTACAATGAGCAGTTCTTC; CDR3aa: CASSNSGAYNEQFF
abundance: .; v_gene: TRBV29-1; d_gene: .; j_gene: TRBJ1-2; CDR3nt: TGCAGCGTTGGGGCAGCCAACTATGGCTACACCTTC; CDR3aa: CSVGAANYGYTF
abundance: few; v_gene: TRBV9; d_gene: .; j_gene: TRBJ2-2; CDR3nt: TGTGCCAGCAGCGTGTTTAGCGGCCCGAACACCGGGGAGCTGTTTTTT; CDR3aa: CASSVFSGPNTGELFF
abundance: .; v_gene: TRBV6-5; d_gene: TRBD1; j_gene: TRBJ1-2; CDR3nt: TGTGCCAGCAACCCCTCGACAGGGCGGAATGGCTACACCTTC; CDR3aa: CASNPSTGRNGYTF
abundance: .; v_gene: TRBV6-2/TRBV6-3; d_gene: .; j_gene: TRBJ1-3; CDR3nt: TGTGCCAGCAGTGCGGGGACGGAATCTGCTGGAAACACCATATATTTT; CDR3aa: CASSAGTESAGNTIYF
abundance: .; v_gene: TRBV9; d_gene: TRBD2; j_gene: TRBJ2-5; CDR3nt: TGTGCCAGCAGCGTAGGGTCTGCGGGGGAATTCCAAGAGACCCAGTACTTC; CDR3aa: CASSVGSAGEFQETQYF
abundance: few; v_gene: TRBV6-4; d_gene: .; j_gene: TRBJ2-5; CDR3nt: TGTGCCAGCATCGAGGGGGATTGGACAGAACTAGAGACCCAGTACTTC; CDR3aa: CASIEGDWTELETQYF
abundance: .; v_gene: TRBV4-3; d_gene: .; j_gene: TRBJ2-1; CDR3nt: TGCGCCAGCAGCCAAGATTCGGGTCGGGCCTACAATGAGCAGTTCTTC; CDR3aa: CASSQDSGRAYNEQFF
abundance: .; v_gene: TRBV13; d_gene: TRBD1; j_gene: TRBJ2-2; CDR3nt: TGTGCCAGCAGCCCAGGACAGGGAGGAACCGGGGAGCTGTTTTTT; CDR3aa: CASSPGQGGTGELFF
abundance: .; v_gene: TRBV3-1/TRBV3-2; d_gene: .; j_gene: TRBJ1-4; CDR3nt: TGTGCCAGCAGCCAGGACAGAGAGGATGAAAAACTGTTTTTT; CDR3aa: CASSQDREDEKLFF
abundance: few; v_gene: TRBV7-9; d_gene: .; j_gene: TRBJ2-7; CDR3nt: TGTGCCAGCAGCTTAGGCAGGGCCCCCTACGAGCAGTACTTC; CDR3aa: CASSLGRAPYEQYF
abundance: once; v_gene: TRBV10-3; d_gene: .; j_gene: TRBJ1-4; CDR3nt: TGTGCCATCAGTGTGGCAGGGGATGAAAAACTGTTTTTT; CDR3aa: CAISVAGDEKLFF
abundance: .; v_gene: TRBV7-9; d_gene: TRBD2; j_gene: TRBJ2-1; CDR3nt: TGTGCCAGCAGCTTTGGGACTAGCGGGAATGAGCAGTTCTTC; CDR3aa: CASSFGTSGNEQFF